This TCR beta chain stems from a study of vaccination effects on CD4 cells after COVID-19 (dated 2022 in TCRdb). For context, the study as a whole: Participants received two doses of either the BNT162b2 or the mRNA-1273 mRNA SARS-CoV-2 vaccine. The full study included some 10 COVID-19 convalescent patients and several SARS-CoV-2-naive healthy vaccine recipients. In both COVID-19 convalescent patients and infection-naive vaccine recipients, the study compared SARS-CoV-2 spike-specific CD4+ TCR repertoires from before mRNA vaccination with those from after it. Pre-vaccine samples were drawn from two convalescent patients 16 days and one week before the first dose, at 142 and 148 days after COVID-19 diagnosis. Cultures from other donors in the study were sequenced with the Oncomine TCR Beta short-read assay on an Illumina iSeq 100.

What the study reported, not specific to this receptor: At late post-vaccination timepoints, both infection-induced and vaccine-induced clones showed marked clonal contraction, consistent with waning T cell responses. Limitations of the study were the small number of convalescent patients and the absence of early post-infection timepoints. Among convalescent patients, the spike-reactive repertoire after vaccination was made up mainly of new vaccine-induced clones that were largely distinct from the clones induced by infection.

The CDR3, cysteine through phenylalanine, is 16 amino acids long. The retained sequence is limited to the CDR3, 48 bases, with the frame set at the first base. As encoded in the germline V gene, CDR1 is MGHRA while CDR2 is YSYEKL. Here V drops 4 bases and J drops 7 bases, and the junction holds 15 bases not matched to any gene. The library was built by means of the immunoSEQ multiplex PCR assay. DNA from the cultured and isolated CD4+ T cells underwent TCR beta CDR3 sequencing. The study's processing was this. Non-productive TCR sequences were removed and reads were trimmed to the CDR3 region, keeping CDR3s of at least 7 amino acids. The MANAFEST web app was used to pick out antigen-specific clonotypes by comparing their expansion in peptide wells with that in reference cultures. To count as positive, a clone had to show expansion at FDR<0.05 compared with the reference and with all other wells, an odds ratio above 5, and a frequency above 0.1% in two replicate wells. A clonotype was called cross-reactive if it was significantly expanded both in SARS-CoV-2 spike wells and in at least one common cold coronavirus spike condition. CDR3 similarity was assessed by Levenshtein distance using the stringdist R package, and unrooted trees were constructed with ape in R 3.6.1. TCRdb re-hosts the immuneACCESS table, in-frame sequences only. Its copies lack some clones; in the studies checked, an unresolved V gene accounts for under half of them, and the cause for the rest is not known. The V and J calls and the clone size are those of that table, but D and trimming were determined from the DNA. For this sample there are 63,000 or so clones; 73% appear just once. The ten top clones hold less than 5.5% of the sample.

This clone appeared once. There is no known antigen for this receptor. No much larger clone exists at a distance of one base, and base qualities are not known. To identify antigen-specific CD4+ T cell clonotypes by their expansion, the ViraFEST assay first stimulated PBMC with viral peptide pools and then applied TCR sequencing. After approximately eleven days of culture, CD4+ T cells were isolated with the EasySep CD4+ T cell isolation kit. PCR-confirmed SARS-CoV-2 infection had occurred in convalescent patients between March and December 2020, before the Alpha, Beta and Delta variants emerged in the United States. Under 2.5 million PBMC per well were cultured with approximately 10 ug/ml peptides in IMDM containing roughly 5% human AB serum, roughly 10 IU/ml IL-2 and gentamicin. An HIV-1 Nef peptide pool served as the negative control culture condition. Half of the culture medium was replaced with fresh IL-2-containing medium on days 3 and 7. Unless otherwise noted, each peptide stimulation condition was cultured in triplicate wells. PBMC were separated from whole blood using Ficoll-Paque Plus gradient centrifugation and were then either cryopreserved at -140C or used fresh. Genomic DNA was extracted from cultured CD4+ T cells with the QIAamp micro DNA kit.

The sample here was CD4+ T cells from PBMCs cultured with HIV peptides, taken before COVID-19 vaccination. The cell subset or site label for this specimen denotes: HIV-1 Nef peptide pool negative control/reference culture. This sequence originates from a human donor who had a prior SARS-CoV-2 infection. This chain joins TRBV4-1 to TRBJ1-2, with 7 bases aligning to TRBD1. Here is the DNA: TGCGCCAGCAGCCCCCCCCCGGCAGGGGGTATGAGTGGCTACACCTTC. Its coded protein is CASSPPPAGGMSGYTF.